This TCR beta chain was obtained from a study of human T cells and chemical hapten exposure. CDR3 length: 15 residues. V dropped 5 bases and J dropped 4 bases, with 18 bases sitting between them. Germline assignment: CDR1 SGHNT and CDR2 YENEEA. In the source study's methods: A per-sample median of about 96,000 TCRs was observed, with counts ranging from roughly 23,224 to 700,000. In TCRdb, the RACE reads were re-called with MiXCR into one record per CDR3 protein. The V and J calls, along with clone size, are taken from TCRdb and not from the paper's own processing. The table shows about 80,000 distinct CDR3 sequences, with around a tenth occurring only once. Regarding time point: patch test 2, 6 weeks after DPC sensitization. Treatment reported: therapeutic diphenylcyclopropenone sensitization with weekly scalp DPC. Findings and caveats of the study: Counts of TCRs above 1 in 1000 frequency stayed unchanged with DPC sensitization.

This clonotype was counted at least ten times. Its antigen remains unknown. The V and J genes are TRBV11-3 and TRBJ2-7, with D tentatively TRBD2 (5 bases). Sample: whole blood, taken in connection with sensitization to the hapten diphenylcyclopropenone (DPC). The clonotype originates from a man between 18 and 35 years old with alopecia areata. Some clones in this sample may be carry-over from other donors' samples. In nucleotides, the CDR3 is TGTGCCAGCAGCGCCGGGGAACGGCCGGGGTACGAGCAGTACTTC. Its protein is CASSAGERPGYEQYF.